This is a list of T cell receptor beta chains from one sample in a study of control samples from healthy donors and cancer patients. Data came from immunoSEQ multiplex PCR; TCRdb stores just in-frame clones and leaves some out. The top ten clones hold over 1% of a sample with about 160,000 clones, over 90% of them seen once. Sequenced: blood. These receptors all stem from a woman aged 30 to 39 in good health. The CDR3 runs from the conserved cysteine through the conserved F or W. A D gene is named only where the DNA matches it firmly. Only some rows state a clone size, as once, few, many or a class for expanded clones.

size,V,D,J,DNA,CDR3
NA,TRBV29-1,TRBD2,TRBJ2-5,TGCAGCGTTGAACCCGCTAGCGGGGGGCATGGGGAGACCCAGTACTTC,CSVEPASGGHGETQYF
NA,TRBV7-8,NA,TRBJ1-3,TGTGCCAGCAGCTTAAGCAGGGGTGGAAACACCATATATTTT,CASSLSRGGNTIYF
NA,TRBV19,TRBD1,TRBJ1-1,TGTGCCAGTAGTACTGGGACAGCGAACACTGAAGCTTTCTTT,CASSTGTANTEAFF
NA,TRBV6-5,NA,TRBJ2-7,TGTGCCAGCAGGAGAAGCGCGGGCGAGCAGTACTTC,CASRRSAGEQYF
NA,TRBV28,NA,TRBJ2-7,TGTGCCAGCAGTTGGGTCGGGGGAGACTACGAGCAGTACTTC,CASSWVGGDYEQYF
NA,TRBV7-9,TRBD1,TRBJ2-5,TGTGCCAGCAGCTTAGCGGGACAGCAAGAGACCCAGTACTTC,CASSLAGQQETQYF
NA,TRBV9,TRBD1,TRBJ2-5,TGTGCCAGCAGCTTCACAGGGGGCGCGGAGACCCAGTACTTC,CASSFTGGAETQYF
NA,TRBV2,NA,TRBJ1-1,TGTGCCAGCAGCGCCCGGCGGGAAGGAGCTTTCTTT,CASSARREGAFF
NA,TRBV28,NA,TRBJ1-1,TGTGCCAGCAGCCCCGGGACACCGGCTTTCTTT,CASSPGTPAFF
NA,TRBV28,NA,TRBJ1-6,TGTGCCAGCAGCCCGTTCAGGGTCGGGTGGTCACCCCTCCACTTT,CASSPFRVGWSPLHF
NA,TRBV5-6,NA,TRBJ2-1,TGTGCCAGCAGCCACTGGGGACGGCAGGTTCATGAGCAGTTCTTC,CASSHWGRQVHEQFF
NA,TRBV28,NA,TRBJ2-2,TGTGCCAGCAGTTTCCCAGCCAATTTACTCGAACACCCCGGGGAGCTGTTTTTT,CASSFPANLLEHPGELFF
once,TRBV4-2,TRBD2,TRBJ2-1,TGTGCCAGCAGCCATCCCGGGACTAGCGGGATTGATGAGCAGTTCTTC,CASSHPGTSGIDEQFF
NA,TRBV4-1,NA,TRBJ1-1,TGCGCCAGCAGCCGAGGGTCGGGGTTGGTTGAAGCTTTCTTT,CASSRGSGLVEAFF
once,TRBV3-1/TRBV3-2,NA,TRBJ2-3,TGTGCCAGCAGCCAAGAGGGGGGGCTCAAAGATACGCAGTATTTT,CASSQEGGLKDTQYF
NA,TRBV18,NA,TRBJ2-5,TGTGCCAGCTCACCAACCGTTAGGGAGACCCAGTACTTC,CASSPTVRETQYF
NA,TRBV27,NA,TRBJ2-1,TGTGCCAGCGCCGGACGGGCGGGCTACAATGAGCAGTTCTTC,CASAGRAGYNEQFF
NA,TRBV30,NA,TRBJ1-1,TGTGCCTGGAGTAGAACCGGTAACACTGAAGCTTTCTTT,CAWSRTGNTEAFF
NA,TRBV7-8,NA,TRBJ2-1,TGTGCCAGCAGCTTAGAAGGGGGGCGTTACAATGAGCAGTTCTTC,CASSLEGGRYNEQFF
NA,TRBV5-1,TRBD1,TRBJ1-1,TGCGCCAGCAGCCCAGACAGGGCTTTAATGAACACTGAAGCTTTCTTT,CASSPDRALMNTEAFF
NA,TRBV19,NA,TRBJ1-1,TGTGCCAGTAGTATAGATCTCCTGAACACTGAAGCTTTCTTT,CASSIDLLNTEAFF
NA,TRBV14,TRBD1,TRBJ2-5,TGTGCCAGCAGCCCAGACAGGGCCAGGGAGACCCAGTACTTC,CASSPDRARETQYF
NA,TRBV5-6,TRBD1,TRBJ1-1,TGTGCCAGCAGCTTTTACAGGGGATCGAACACTGAAGCTTTCTTT,CASSFYRGSNTEAFF
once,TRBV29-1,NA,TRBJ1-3,TGCAGCGTCGTCCCGGGACAAGGGGATTCTGGAAACACCATATATTTT,CSVVPGQGDSGNTIYF
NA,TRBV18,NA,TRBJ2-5,TGTGCCAGCTCACCACTGCCAGCCCCTCAAAAAGAGACCCAGTACTTC,CASSPLPAPQKETQYF
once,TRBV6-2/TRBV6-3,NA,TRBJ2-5,TGTGCCAGCAGTTCTTGGTACCAAGAGACCCAGTACTTC,CASSSWYQETQYF
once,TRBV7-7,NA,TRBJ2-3,TGTGCTAGCAGCTACTCACAGGGTGATACGCAGTATTTT,CASSYSQGDTQYF
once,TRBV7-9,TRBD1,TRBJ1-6,TGTGCCAGCAGCTTAGCGGACAGGGATACCAATTCACCCCTCCACTTT,CASSLADRDTNSPLHF
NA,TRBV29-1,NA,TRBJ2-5,TGCAGCGTTTGGGGGGACCACCAAGAGACCCAGTACTTC,CSVWGDHQETQYF